A single sample gave rise to the 24 T cell receptor beta chains below, sequenced in a study of cytomegalovirus exposure and HLA in healthy donors. The PCR made use of 60 Vbeta and 13 Jbeta primers. Produced via immunoSEQ multiplex PCR; TCRdb's table is partial and in-frame only. The sample lists tens of thousands of clones; 50% to 70% were seen once. Specimen: PBMCs. These receptors were obtained from a human donor in good health.

The chain employs TRBV4-1 and TRBJ1-1; a possible D gene is TRBD1 (6 bases). CDR1 and CDR2 from the germline V gene are MGHRA and YSYEKL. The CDR3 runs 15 residues. Trimming removed 3 bases from V and 6 bases from J, with 17 bases in between. CDR3 in amino acids: CASSQDARGTSEAFF. The CDR3 DNA reads TGCGCCAGCAGCCAGGATGCTAGGGGGACCTCTGAAGCTTTCTTT.

This sequence joins TRBV30 and TRBJ1-2, with D unresolved. Germline-derived CDR1 and CDR2 are GTSNPN and SVGIG (reference sequence). The CDR3 runs 14 residues. The V gene lost 1 base and the J gene lost 4 bases, with 13 bases spanning the gap. This CDR3 is CAWSAQSGTYGYTF. CDR3 nucleotide sequence: TGTGCCTGGAGTGCCCAATCAGGAACCTATGGCTACACCTTC.

The chain couples TRBV2 to TRBJ2-1; D may be TRBD2 (6 bases). The V gene's germline CDR1 is SNHLY and CDR2 FYNNEI. Between the trimmed V and J ends, which lost 7 bases and 0 bases, there was a span of 13 bases. The length of the CDR3 is 15 residues. CDR3 sequence reads: CASIGLSSSYNEQFF. The CDR3 nucleotides are TGTGCCAGCATTGGACTATCGAGCTCCTACAATGAGCAGTTCTTC.

V usage is TRBV27 and J usage is TRBJ2-5, with 9 positions matching TRBD2. The CDR3 is made up of 16 amino acids. CDR1 MNHEY and CDR2 SMNVEV come from the germline V gene (reference sequence). The V segment lost 5 bases and the J segment 5 bases; nucleotides outside the gene matches: 12. The CDR3 reads CASSPVLLRGGETQYF. DNA of the CDR3: TGTGCCAGCAGTCCCGTTCTACTGCGGGGGGGTGAGACCCAGTACTTC.

This rearrangement joins TRBV6-1 to TRBJ2-1; D perhaps matches TRBD2 (6 bases). The length of the CDR3 is 14 residues. Germline lookup yields CDR1 MNHNS and CDR2 SASEGT. V was shortened by 8 bases and J by 1 base, with 12 bases between the two germline ends. CDR3 DNA sequence: TGTGCCAGCTTTAGCGGCGGGTCCTACAATGAGCAGTTCTTC. It is translated as CASFSGGSYNEQFF.

This clone was observed a few times. CDR3 loop: CSVEGAGAAYGYTF. Written as DNA, the CDR3 is TGCAGCGTTGAGGGGGCAGGGGCTGCCTATGGCTACACCTTC. The gene calls are TRBV29-1 and TRBJ1-2, with D maybe TRBD1 (6 bases). Trimming pared 3 bases from V and 4 bases from J, leaving 15 bases between. The CDR3 runs 14 residues. Germline CDR1 reads SQVTM; CDR2 reads ANQGSEA.

The chain recombines TRBV27 with TRBJ2-7; 7 bases agree with TRBD2. Germline CDR1 and CDR2: MNHEY and SMNVEV (reference sequence). This CDR3 has 16 residues. Germline trimming cut 0 bases from V and 0 bases from J; bases unmatched to any gene: 5. This CDR3 reads CASSLSGVAGSYEQYF. CDR3 nucleotide sequence: TGTGCCAGCAGTTTATCGGGGGTAGCGGGCTCCTACGAGCAGTACTTC.

The rearrangement uses TRBV7-9 and TRBJ1-4; TRBD1 agrees at 7 bases. V shed 5 bases, J shed 7 bases, and the junction held 19 bases outside the gene matches. Germline values: CDR1 SEHNR, CDR2 FQNEAQ (reference sequence). The CDR3 consists of 18 residues. DNA for the CDR3: TGTGCCAGCAGCCCCCTGGTAGCAGGGGGTGGCCCTCTTGAAAAACTGTTTTTT. Translated, it gives CASSPLVAGGGPLEKLFF.

The genes are TRBV9 and TRBJ1-2; D is perhaps TRBD1 (6 bases). With 3 bases removed from V and 4 bases from J, the gap between germline ends came to 13 bases. CDR1 is SGDLS and CDR2 is YYNGEE in the germline V gene. The CDR3 length is 14 residues. CDR3 sequence reads: CASSGDQGIYGYTF. CDR3 DNA: TGTGCCAGCAGCGGCGATCAGGGGATCTATGGCTACACCTTC.

The rearrangement links TRBV6-5 to TRBJ2-7, with 15 bases fitting TRBD2. V shed 4 bases and J 2 bases; nucleotides not matched to a gene: 3. Germline lookup yields CDR1 MNHEY and CDR2 SVGAGI. There are 16 residues in the CDR3. The CDR3 spells CASSWGLAGGPYEQYF. In nucleotides, the CDR3 is TGTGCCAGCAGTTGGGGACTAGCGGGGGGCCCCTACGAGCAGTACTTC.

This clone was seen a handful of times. The CDR3 loop reads CAWSRKDRWNSPLHF. The CDR3 DNA reads TGTGCCTGGAGTAGAAAGGACAGATGGAATTCACCCCTCCACTTT. The chain carries TRBV30 and TRBJ1-6, with D possibly being TRBD1 (6 bases). Trimming removed 2 bases at V and 7 bases at J, with 15 bases between. The CDR3 is 15 amino acids. CDR1 and CDR2 (germline): GTSNPN, SVGIG (reference sequence).

This chain links TRBV27 with TRBJ2-7, with D perhaps matching TRBD2 (6 bases). V lost 4 bases and J lost 1, with 14 bases in between. In germline, CDR1 is MNHEY, CDR2 SMNVEV (reference sequence). CDR3 length: 15 amino acids. The CDR3 loop is CASSSPLGGSYEQYF. CDR3 bases: TGTGCCAGCAGTTCTCCACTCGGGGGATCCTACGAGCAGTACTTC.

V and J are TRBV7-6 and TRBJ1-1; 7 bases fit TRBD1. In germline, CDR1 is SGHVS, CDR2 FNYEAQ. The CDR3 length is 16 residues. The V and J ends lost 1 base and 4 bases, in that order; junction bases with no gene match: 9. This CDR3 reads CASSLGFADRTTEAFF. The CDR3, as DNA: TGTGCCAGCAGCTTAGGTTTCGCGGACAGGACCACTGAAGCTTTCTTT.

The chain recombines TRBV6-1 with TRBJ2-7; 8 bases are a match to TRBD1. CDR3 size: 13 residues. Trimming cost V 8 bases and J 6 bases; bases outside gene matches: 9. Germline V CDR1 and CDR2: MNHNS, SASEGT. In DNA, the CDR3 is TGTGCCAGCTGGGGGAGACAGGGGCTCGAGCAGTACTTC. The encoded protein is CASWGRQGLEQYF.

This clone has more than one count but fewer than ten. The chain recombines TRBV6-6 with TRBJ2-3, with D tentatively TRBD2 (5 bases). The CDR3 contains 14 residues. Germline V gene data show CDR1 as MNHNY and CDR2 as SVGAGI (reference sequence). The V end lost 10 bases, the J end lost 4 bases, and 18 bases lay between the germline ends. CDR3: CAISGEGNPDTQYF. The CDR3 nucleotides are TGTGCCATCTCCGGGGAAGGAAACCCAGATACGCAGTATTTT.

The V gene is TRBV29-1, the J gene TRBJ2-7; 9 nucleotides line up with TRBD2. Germline CDR1 and CDR2: SQVTM and ANQGSEA. The CDR3 covers 14 residues. The junction had 6 bases not matched to a gene; V was cut back by 4 bases and J by 2 bases. The CDR3 reads CSVVSGGMTYEQYF. CDR3 nucleotide sequence: TGCAGCGTTGTAAGCGGGGGGATGACCTACGAGCAGTACTTC.

The chain employs TRBV21-1 and TRBJ1-2; the table names TRBD1, a call not compared with the DNA. TRBV21-1 is annotated as a pseudogene. This CDR3 has 11 amino acids. Here the CDR3 reads CATDRDYGYTF. CDR3 DNA: TGTGCCACCGACAGGGACTATGGCTACACCTTC.

V and J are TRBV30 and TRBJ2-5; D remains ambiguous. Between the trimmed V and J ends, which lost 0 bases and 4 bases, there was a span of 12 bases. CDR3 size: 14 residues. Per germline, CDR1 GTSNPN and CDR2 SVGIG (reference sequence). Here the CDR3 DNA reads TGTGCCTGGAGTGTATGGAGAACTGGAGAGACCCAGTACTTC. This translates into CAWSVWRTGETQYF.

The chain joins TRBV5-1 to TRBJ2-5; 9 nucleotides agree with TRBD2. The CDR3 has 15 amino acids. Per the germline V gene, CDR1 is SGHRS and CDR2 is YFSETQ. V lost 1 base and J lost 5; bases outside the gene matches: 6. The CDR3 DNA is TGCGCCAGCAGCTTGACGAGCGGGGGGATGGAGACCCAGTACTTC. Protein product: CASSLTSGGMETQYF.

The V gene is TRBV19, the J gene TRBJ1-1; TRBD1 matches 8 bases. V shed 5 bases, J shed 4 bases, and the junction held 6 bases outside the gene matches. Germline CDR1 and CDR2: LNHDA and SQIVND (reference sequence). This CDR3 spans 14 amino acids. CDR3 amino acids: CASSPRQGFTEAFF. In DNA form, the CDR3 reads TGTGCCAGTAGTCCCAGACAGGGGTTCACTGAAGCTTTCTTT.

This clone was detected a few times. The chain links TRBV5-8 to TRBJ2-7, with TRBD2 identical over 8 bases. Looked up from germline, CDR1 is SGHTS and CDR2 is YDEGEE. The CDR3 contains 14 residues. V was pared by 7 bases and J by 3 bases, with 9 bases of the junction left unmatched. In DNA, the CDR3 is TGTGCCAGCGAGGGACTAGTGTGGGACTACGAGCAGTACTTC. This gives the protein CASEGLVWDYEQYF. The whole variable domain, remainder taken from reference TRBV5-8 and TRBJ2-7, is EAGVTQSPTHLIKTRGQQATLRCSPISGHTSVYWYQQALGLGLQFLLWYDEGEERNRGNFPPRFSGRQFPNYSSELNVNALELEDSALYLCASEGLVWDYEQYFGPGTRLTVT.

The CDR3 bases are TGTGCCAGCAGCTCAATCAATATATGGCGGGACACTGAAGCTTTCTTT. This sequence encodes CASSSINIWRDTEAFF. The gene calls are TRBV5-8 and TRBJ1-1; D gene uncertain. CDR3 length: 16 amino acids. The V gene's germline CDR1 is SGHTS and CDR2 YDEGEE. Trimming took off 3 bases at V and 3 bases at J, with 18 bases between the two ends.

The rearrangement links TRBV18 to TRBJ1-2, with 9 positions matching TRBD1. The CDR3 spans 15 residues. Germline V CDR1 and CDR2: KGHSH, LQKENI. V was pared by 4 bases and J by 8 bases, with 11 bases of the junction left unmatched. DNA for the CDR3: TGTGCCAGCTCACAAAGCTCTAGGACAGGGGACGGCTACACCTTC. Residues: CASSQSSRTGDGYTF.

The J gene is TRBJ1-6, the V gene TRBV4-3; the match to TRBD1 covers 11 bases. The CDR3 is 18 residues long. The trim removed 0 bases at V and 3 bases at J, leaving 4 bases unmatched. CDR1 and CDR2 (germline): LGHNA, YSLEER. The CDR3 loop is CASSQEGTGGRYNSPLHF. The CDR3 nucleotides read TGCGCCAGCAGCCAAGAAGGGACAGGGGGACGCTATAATTCACCCCTCCACTTT.